The 25 T cell receptor beta chains below come from one sample, sequenced in a study of identical twins. TCRdb re-derived calls from the 5' RACE reads in MiXCR, one entry per CDR3 protein. Among approximately 490,000 distinct CDR3 sequences listed, more than 20% were seen once. In addition, the sample was reused for a study of yellow fever vaccine responses in identical twins.

The sample comprised CD4+ T cells sorted from blood. The receptors derive from a woman between 18 and 30 years old in good health.

This clonotype was found a few times. The rearrangement links TRBV24-1 to TRBJ1-2; a weak D match, TRBD1 (6 bases). The CDR3 totals 13 residues. Trimming stripped 5 bases from V and 8 bases from J, with 14 bases between. The germline V gene encodes CDR1 KGHDR and CDR2 SFDVKD. CDR3: CATSAGGARGYTF. The CDR3 DNA reads TGTGCCACCAGTGCCGGGGGCGCGAGGGGCTACACCTTC.

This chain joins TRBV25-1 and TRBJ2-7; 8 positions agree with TRBD1. The CDR3 is 12 amino acids. J was trimmed by 7 bases and V by 11 bases; bases with no gene match: 10. Germline V lookup: CDR1 MGHDK, CDR2 SYGVNS. DNA for the CDR3: TGTGCCTCCAGTGGCAGGGGGCTTGAGCAGTACGTC. It codes for CASSGRGLEQYV.

This chain's CDR3 is CSAPKGQGQTQYF. For the CDR3, the DNA is TGCAGTGCTCCCAAGGGGCAGGGTCAGACCCAGTACTTC. The J gene is TRBJ2-5, the V gene TRBV20-1; D may be TRBD1 (5 bases). Looked up from germline, CDR1 is DFQATT and CDR2 is SNEGSKA (reference sequence). There are 13 residues in the CDR3. V gave up 5 bases and J gave up 6 bases, with 16 bases separating them.

For this clonotype: Mismatch with germline at one junction end may stem from a read error. CDR3 protein: CASSFFYTNSEAFF. CDR3 sequence (DNA): TGTGCCAGCAGCTTTTTCTATACGAACAGTGAAGCTTTCTTT. The chain combines TRBV11-2 with TRBJ1-1; D not resolved. The CDR3 is made up of 14 amino acids. CDR1 and CDR2 (germline): SGHAT, FQNNGV.

In its sample, this clonotype was seen a few times. J is TRBJ2-2 and V is TRBV28, with 10 bases lining up with TRBD2. The CDR3 totals 19 residues. The germline V gene has CDR1 MDHEN and CDR2 SYDVKM. J was trimmed by 7 bases and V by 6 bases; bases with no gene match: 20. CDR3: CASRKPYGPSGRAVGELFF. For the CDR3, the DNA is TGTGCCAGCAGAAAACCGTACGGCCCAAGCGGGAGGGCCGTCGGGGAGCTGTTTTTT.

This clonotype was counted only a few times. The chain uses TRBV15 and TRBJ2-3; D gene ambiguous. CDR3 length: 14 amino acids. Germline V CDR1 and CDR2: LNHNV, YYDKDF (reference sequence). V lost 1 base and J lost 5, with 10 bases in between. The CDR3 here is CATSRGSSRDTQYF. The CDR3 DNA reads TGTGCCACCAGCAGAGGTAGCAGTCGAGATACGCAGTATTTT.

Ten or more counts support this clonotype. V usage is TRBV28 and J usage is TRBJ2-1; TRBD2 is a possible D gene (6 bases). The V end was cut by 11 bases, the J end by 0 bases, with 8 bases between. There are 12 residues in the CDR3. Germline CDR1 is MDHEN and CDR2 is SYDVKM. CDR3 sequence: CAAGGSYNEQFF. The DNA for the CDR3 is TGTGCCGCCGGGGGCTCCTACAATGAGCAGTTCTTC.

The chain employs TRBV9 and TRBJ1-6; 8 nucleotides agree with TRBD1. V dropped 5 bases and J dropped 6; count of bases not matched to a gene: 7. The CDR3 covers 15 residues. Germline V CDR1 and CDR2: SGDLS, YYNGEE. CDR3: CASRGGTGGNSPLHF. In DNA form, the CDR3 reads TGTGCCAGCAGAGGGGGCACAGGGGGTAATTCACCCCTCCACTTT. Looking up the rest from reference TRBV9 and TRBJ1-6 gives the full variable domain: DSGVTQTPKHLITATGQRVTLRCSPRSGDLSVYWYQQSLDQGLQFLIQYYNGEERAKGNILERFSAQQFPDLHSELNLSSLELGDSALYFCASRGGTGGNSPLHFGNGTRLTVT.

CDR3 loop: CASSTQGVYEQYF. CDR3 coding DNA: TGTGCCAGCAGTACACAGGGTGTCTACGAGCAGTACTTC. The chain recombines TRBV12-3 or TRBV12-4 with TRBJ2-7; weak D call: TRBD1 (6 bases). The CDR3 loop spans 13 amino acids. V was shortened by 5 bases and J by 3 bases, with 11 bases between the two germline ends.

The rearrangement joins TRBV20-1 to TRBJ2-5, with 9 bases that match TRBD1. With 6 bases clipped from V and 1 base from J, the junction kept 3 bases outside the gene matches. Looked up from germline, CDR1 is DFQATT and CDR2 is SNEGSKA (reference sequence). The CDR3 runs 13 residues. The chain's CDR3 is CSAKTGGQETQYF. CDR3 sequence (DNA): TGCAGTGCGAAGACAGGGGGCCAAGAGACCCAGTACTTC.

The V and J genes are TRBV5-6 and TRBJ2-1, with 9 bases identical to TRBD1. V lost 5 bases and J lost 7; bases outside the gene matches: 10. Germline V gene lookup returns CDR1 SGHDT and CDR2 YYEEEE. This CDR3 is built from 15 residues. The CDR3 nucleotides read TGTGCCAGCAGTAACCCCGGGACAGGGAAAAATGAGCAGTTCTTC. This codes for CASSNPGTGKNEQFF.

This clonotype has just a few counts. The rearrangement links TRBV28 to TRBJ2-7; a weak D match, TRBD2 (6 bases). The CDR3 is 16 amino acids. Germline CDR1 is MDHEN and CDR2 is SYDVKM. V lost 4 bases, J lost 2 bases, and 18 bases lay in between. The CDR3 loop reads CASSSLGSGGPYEQYF. The CDR3 DNA reads as TGTGCCAGCAGTTCCCTGGGTAGCGGAGGCCCCTACGAGCAGTACTTC.

The V call is TRBV2, the J call TRBJ2-1; the D is unclear. The CDR3 loop spans 12 amino acids. CDR1 SNHLY and CDR2 FYNNEI come from the germline V gene. V lost 4 bases and J 5 bases, leaving 6 bases between the germline ends. This chain's CDR3 is CASSVNDNEQFF. The CDR3 nucleotides are TGTGCCAGCAGTGTTAATGACAATGAGCAGTTCTTC.

A few counts support this clonotype. The rearrangement joins TRBV12-3 or TRBV12-4 to TRBJ2-2; TRBD1 agrees at 8 bases. This CDR3 is 13 amino acids long. Losses at the gene ends were 6 bases for V and 10 bases for J; bases not matched to a gene: 7. CDR3 bases: TGTGCCAGCAGGCCAGGGGGCGTCGAGGAGCTGTTTTTT. Translated, it gives CASRPGGVEELFF.

The V call is TRBV3-1, the J call TRBJ2-1; 8 nucleotides agree with TRBD2. The CDR3 sequence is 14 residues long. Germline V lookup: CDR1 LGHDT, CDR2 YNNKEL (reference sequence). V trimming: 4 bases; J trimming: 7 bases; junction bases outside the gene matches: 6. The CDR3 DNA follows: TGTGCCAGCAGCCCGAGCGGGGGTACGAATGAGCAGTTCTTC. It encodes CASSPSGGTNEQFF.

This rearrangement joins TRBV5-1 to TRBJ2-5; the match to TRBD1 covers 7 bases. CDR3 length equals 14 residues. J was trimmed by 3 bases and V by 5 bases; bases with no gene match: 7. Germline V CDR1 and CDR2: SGHRS, YFSETQ. CDR3 coding DNA: TGCGCCAGCAGTATACAGGGGAATGAAGAGACCCAGTACTTC. This sequence encodes CASSIQGNEETQYF.

The chain employs TRBV6-1 and TRBJ2-1; maybe TRBD1 (6 bases). The CDR3 runs 14 residues. Germline V lookup: CDR1 MNHNS, CDR2 SASEGT. The V end lost 10 bases, the J end lost 6 bases, and 19 bases lay between the germline ends. The DNA for the CDR3 is TGTGCCACACTCGGACAGTATTCTCGCAATGAGCAGTTCTTC. This gives the protein CATLGQYSRNEQFF.

This clonotype was counted between two and nine times. The CDR3: CASSPHRGPPYEQYF. CDR3 in DNA: TGTGCCAGCAGCCCCCACAGGGGGCCCCCCTACGAGCAGTACTTC. V gene TRBV7-2 combines with J gene TRBJ2-7, with TRBD1 matching 9 bases. This CDR3 spans 15 amino acids. Germline-derived CDR1 and CDR2 are SGHTA and FQGNSA. J lost 2 bases, V lost 5 bases, and 7 bases had no gene match.

The chain carries TRBV19 and TRBJ2-1, with D hard to call. V was cut by 7 bases and J by 7 bases, with 14 bases left in between. CDR3 length: 13 amino acids. Germline-derived CDR1 and CDR2 are LNHDA and SQIVND (reference sequence). The CDR3 coding sequence is TGTGCCAGTAAAGGATACCTGGAAAATGAGCAGTTCTTC. Its protein product is CASKGYLENEQFF.

The chain is built from TRBV7-2 and TRBJ1-4; 11 positions match TRBD1. Germline lookup yields CDR1 SGHTA and CDR2 FQGNSA. Germline trimming cut 0 bases from V and 8 bases from J; bases unmatched to any gene: 2. The CDR3 consists of 15 residues. The CDR3 DNA follows: TGTGCCAGCAGCTTAGCGAGGACAGGGGGCGAAAAACTGTTTTTT. It specifies CASSLARTGGEKLFF. Based on the CDR3 plus reference TRBV7-2 and TRBJ1-4, the full variable domain is GAGVSQSPSNKVTEKGKDVELRCDPISGHTALYWYRQSLGQGLEFLIYFQGNSAPDKSGLPSDRFSAERTGGSVSTLTIQRTQQEDSAVYLCASSLARTGGEKLFFGSGTQLSVL.

The J gene is TRBJ2-7, the V gene TRBV20-1; D call uncertain. Trimming shortened V by 3 bases and J by 0 bases, and 9 bases separated the two germline ends. The CDR3 totals 13 residues. In germline, CDR1 is DFQATT, CDR2 SNEGSKA (reference sequence). The CDR3 coding sequence is TGCAGTGCTAGGGAGCTTAACTCCTACGAGCAGTACTTC. Its protein is CSARELNSYEQYF.

In this sample, this clonotype turned up a few times. The chain carries TRBV12-5 and TRBJ2-1; 12 nucleotides align to TRBD2. Germline V lookup: CDR1 LGHNT, CDR2 FRNRAP. This CDR3 region has 19 residues. The V segment lost 0 bases and the J segment 4 bases; nucleotides outside the gene matches: 10. The CDR3 sequence: CASGLVQGLAGRKYNEQFF. The CDR3 DNA sequence: TGTGCTAGTGGTTTGGTACAGGGACTAGCGGGTCGTAAGTACAATGAGCAGTTCTTC. The full variable domain, rest sourced from reference TRBV12-5 and TRBJ2-1, is DARVTQTPRHKVTEMGQEVTMRCQPILGHNTVFWYRQTMMQGLELLAYFRNRAPLDDSGMPKDRFSAEMPDATLATLKIQPSEPRDSAVYFCASGLVQGLAGRKYNEQFFGPGTRLTVL.

The chain joins TRBV11-2 to TRBJ2-2; D is undetermined. Trimming took 6 bases from V and 4 from J, leaving 15 bases between them. The CDR3 length is 15 residues. Germline assignment: CDR1 SGHAT and CDR2 FQNNGV. CDR3 nucleotide sequence: TGTGCCAGCAGTTTTGATGGCCGTGCCACCGGGGAGCTGTTTTTT. Translation: CASSFDGRATGELFF. The whole variable domain, filled in from reference TRBV11-2 and TRBJ2-2, reads EAGVAQSPRYKIIEKRQSVAFWCNPISGHATLYWYQQILGQGPKLLIQFQNNGVVDDSQLPKDRFSAERLKGVDSTLKIQPAKLEDSAVYLCASSFDGRATGELFFGEGSRLTVL.

V and J are TRBV10-3 and TRBJ1-5, with no clear D. This CDR3 spans 13 amino acids. V was shortened by 6 bases and J by 2 bases, with 8 bases between the two germline ends. Per germline, CDR1 ENHRY and CDR2 SYGVKD. CDR3 region: CAIRSGGNQPQHF. The CDR3 nucleotides are TGTGCCATCAGGTCCGGGGGCAATCAGCCCCAGCATTTT.

This clonotype was detected a few times. The V and J genes are TRBV5-1 and TRBJ2-5; the D gene is possibly TRBD1 (6 bases). Trimming shortened V by 0 bases and J by 5 bases, and 14 bases separated the two germline ends. Germline lookup yields CDR1 SGHRS and CDR2 YFSETQ. The CDR3 runs 15 residues. DNA of the CDR3: TGCGCCAGCAGCTTGGCCGGCAGGGGTTGGGAGACCCAGTACTTC. Amino acid sequence: CASSLAGRGWETQYF.